This T cell receptor beta chain stems from a study of beta chain features in type 1 diabetes. Whole-study findings and limits: Individuals with type 1 diabetes displayed fewer insertions and more deletions at VDJ junctions. A moderate, significant TCRB CDR3 shortening appeared in type 1 diabetes across four CD4+ subsets.

TCRB transcripts that were expressed got sequenced, as all of the isolated RNA had been reverse transcribed. The method was immunoSEQ multiplex PCR; TCRdb's version includes in-frame clones alone and lacks a portion of them. The sample lists some 360,000 clones, around 10% occurring once. V shed 3 bases and J 4 bases; nucleotides not matched to a gene: 15. The length of the CDR3 is 20 residues. Per germline, CDR1 MRHNA and CDR2 SNTAGT. This clone was observed a handful of times. Its antigen is as yet unknown. The gene calls are TRBV6-4 and TRBJ2-6; 10 nucleotides line up with TRBD1. The sample was central memory CD4+ T cells from blood. This TCR derives from a man aged 25-45 years with type 1 diabetes. CDR3 protein: CASSDTSLRTGGTGANVLTF. For the CDR3, the DNA is TGTGCCAGCAGTGATACTTCTCTCAGGACAGGGGGTACCGGGGCCAACGTCCTGACTTTC.